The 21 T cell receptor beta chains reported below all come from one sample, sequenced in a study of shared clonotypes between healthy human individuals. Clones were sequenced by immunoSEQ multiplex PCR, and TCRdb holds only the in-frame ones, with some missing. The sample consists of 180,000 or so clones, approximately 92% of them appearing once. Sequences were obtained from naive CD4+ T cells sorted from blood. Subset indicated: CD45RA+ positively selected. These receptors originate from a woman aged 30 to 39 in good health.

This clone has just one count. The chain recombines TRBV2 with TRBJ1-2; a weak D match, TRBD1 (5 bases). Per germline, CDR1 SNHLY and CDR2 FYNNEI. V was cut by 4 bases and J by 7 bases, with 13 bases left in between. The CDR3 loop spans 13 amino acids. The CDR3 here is CASSVRGPGGYTF. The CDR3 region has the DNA TGTGCCAGCAGTGTAAGGGGTCCAGGTGGCTACACCTTC.

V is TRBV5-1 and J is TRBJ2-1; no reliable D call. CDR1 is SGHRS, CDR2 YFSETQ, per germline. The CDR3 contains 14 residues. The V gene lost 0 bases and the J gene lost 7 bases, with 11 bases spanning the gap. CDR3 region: CASSLAANSNEQFF. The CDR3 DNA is TGCGCCAGCAGCTTGGCCGCGAATTCGAATGAGCAGTTCTTC.

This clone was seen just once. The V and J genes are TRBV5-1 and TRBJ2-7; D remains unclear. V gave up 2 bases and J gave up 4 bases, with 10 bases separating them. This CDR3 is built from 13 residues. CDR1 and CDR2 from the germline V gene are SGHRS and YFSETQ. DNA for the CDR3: TGCGCCAGCAGCTTAGGATTACTTTACGAGCAGTACTTC. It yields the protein CASSLGLLYEQYF.

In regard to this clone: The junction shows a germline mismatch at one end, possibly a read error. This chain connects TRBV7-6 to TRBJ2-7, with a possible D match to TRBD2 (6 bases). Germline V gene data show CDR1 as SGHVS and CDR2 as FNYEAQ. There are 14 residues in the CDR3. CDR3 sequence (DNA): TGCGCCAGCAGCTTTAGCGGCAGCTCCTACGAGCAGTACTTC. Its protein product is CASSFSGSSYEQYF.

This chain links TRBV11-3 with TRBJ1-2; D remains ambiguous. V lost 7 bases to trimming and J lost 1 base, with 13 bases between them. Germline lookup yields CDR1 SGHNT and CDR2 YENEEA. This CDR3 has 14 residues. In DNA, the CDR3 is TGTGCCAGCACCAACGGACCGCTTAACTATGGCTACACCTTC. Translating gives CASTNGPLNYGYTF.

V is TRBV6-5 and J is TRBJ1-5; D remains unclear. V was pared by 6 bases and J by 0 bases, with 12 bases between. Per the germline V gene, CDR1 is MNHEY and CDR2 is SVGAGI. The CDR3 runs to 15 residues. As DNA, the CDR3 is TGTGCCAGCAGCCACCGGCGGGGTAGCAATCAGCCCCAGCATTTT. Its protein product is CASSHRRGSNQPQHF.

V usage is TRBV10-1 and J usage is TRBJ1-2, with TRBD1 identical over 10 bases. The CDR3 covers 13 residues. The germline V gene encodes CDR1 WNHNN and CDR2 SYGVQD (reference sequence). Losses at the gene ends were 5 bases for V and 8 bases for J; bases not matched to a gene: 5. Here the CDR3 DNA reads TGCGCCAGCAGTTCCGGGACAGGGGCCGGCTACACCTTC. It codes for CASSSGTGAGYTF.

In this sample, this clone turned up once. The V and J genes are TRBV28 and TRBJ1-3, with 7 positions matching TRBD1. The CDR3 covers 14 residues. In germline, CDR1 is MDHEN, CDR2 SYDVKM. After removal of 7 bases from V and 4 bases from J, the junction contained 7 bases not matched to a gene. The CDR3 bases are TGTGCCAGCATTCCCGGGACAGCGGGAAACACCATATATTTT. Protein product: CASIPGTAGNTIYF.

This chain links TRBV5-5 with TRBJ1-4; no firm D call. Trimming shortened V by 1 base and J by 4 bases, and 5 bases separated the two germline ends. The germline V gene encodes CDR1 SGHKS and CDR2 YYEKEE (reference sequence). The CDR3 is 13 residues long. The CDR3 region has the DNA TGTGCCAGCAGCTTGCGGAGTAATGAAAAACTGTTTTTT. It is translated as CASSLRSNEKLFF.

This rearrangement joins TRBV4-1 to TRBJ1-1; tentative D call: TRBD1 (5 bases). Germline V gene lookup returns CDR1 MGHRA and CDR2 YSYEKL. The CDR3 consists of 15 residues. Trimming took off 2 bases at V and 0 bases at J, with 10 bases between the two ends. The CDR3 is CASSQRSRVNTEAFF. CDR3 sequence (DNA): TGCGCCAGCAGCCAAAGAAGCAGGGTGAACACTGAAGCTTTCTTT.

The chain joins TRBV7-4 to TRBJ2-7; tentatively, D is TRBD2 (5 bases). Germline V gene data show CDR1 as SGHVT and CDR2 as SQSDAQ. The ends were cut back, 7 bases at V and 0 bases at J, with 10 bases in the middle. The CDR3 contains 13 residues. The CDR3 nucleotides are TGTGCCAGCACCGGGGATCCCTCCTACGAGCAGTACTTC. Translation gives CASTGDPSYEQYF.

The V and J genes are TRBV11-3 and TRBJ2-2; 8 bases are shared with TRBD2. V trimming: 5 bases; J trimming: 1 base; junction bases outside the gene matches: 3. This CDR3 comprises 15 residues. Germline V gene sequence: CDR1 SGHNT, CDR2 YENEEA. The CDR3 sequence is CASSTSGGNTGELFF. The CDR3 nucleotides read TGTGCCAGCAGCACCAGCGGGGGGAACACCGGGGAGCTGTTTTTT.

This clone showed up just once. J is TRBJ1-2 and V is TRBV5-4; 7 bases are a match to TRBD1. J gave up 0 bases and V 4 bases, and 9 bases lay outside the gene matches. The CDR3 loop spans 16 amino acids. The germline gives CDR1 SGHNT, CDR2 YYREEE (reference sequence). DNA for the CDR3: TGTGCCAGCAGCCCGAGAGGGACAGACACTAACTATGGCTACACCTTC. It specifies CASSPRGTDTNYGYTF.

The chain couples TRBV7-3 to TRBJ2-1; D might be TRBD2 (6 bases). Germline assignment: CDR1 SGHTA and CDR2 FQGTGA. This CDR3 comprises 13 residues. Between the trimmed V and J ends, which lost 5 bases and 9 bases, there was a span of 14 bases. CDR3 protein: CASSMDAGGEQFF. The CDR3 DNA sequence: TGTGCCAGCAGCATGGACGCCGGGGGTGAGCAGTTCTTC.

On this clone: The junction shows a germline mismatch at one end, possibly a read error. CDR3: CASSFAGLAAPDF. The CDR3 DNA reads TGTGCCAGCAGCTTCGCGGGACTAGCGGCCCCCGACTTC. The V and J genes are TRBV11-2 and TRBJ2-5; 11 positions agree with TRBD2. The CDR3 loop spans 13 amino acids. Germline assignment: CDR1 SGHAT and CDR2 FQNNGV.

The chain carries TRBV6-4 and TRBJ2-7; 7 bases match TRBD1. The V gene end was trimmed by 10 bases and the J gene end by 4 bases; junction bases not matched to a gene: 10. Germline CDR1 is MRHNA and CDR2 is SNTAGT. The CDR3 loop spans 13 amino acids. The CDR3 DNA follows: TGTGCCAAATTGAGGGGGCATGTATACGAGCAGTACTTC. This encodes CAKLRGHVYEQYF.

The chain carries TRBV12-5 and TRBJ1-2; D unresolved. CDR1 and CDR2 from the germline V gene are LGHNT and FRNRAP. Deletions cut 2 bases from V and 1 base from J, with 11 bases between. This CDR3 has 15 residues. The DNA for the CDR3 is TGTGCTAGTGGTTTGAATCAGGAATATAACTATGGCTACACCTTC. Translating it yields CASGLNQEYNYGYTF.

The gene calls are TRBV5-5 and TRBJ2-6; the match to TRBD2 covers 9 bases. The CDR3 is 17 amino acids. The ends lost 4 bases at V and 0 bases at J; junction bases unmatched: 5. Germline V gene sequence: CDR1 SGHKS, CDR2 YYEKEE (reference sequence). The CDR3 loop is CASSGLAINSGANVLTF. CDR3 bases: TGTGCCAGCAGCGGACTAGCGATCAACTCTGGGGCCAACGTCCTGACTTTC.

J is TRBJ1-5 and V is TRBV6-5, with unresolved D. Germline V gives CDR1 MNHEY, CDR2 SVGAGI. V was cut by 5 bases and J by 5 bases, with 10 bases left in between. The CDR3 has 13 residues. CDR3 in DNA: TGTGCCAGCAGTAGGGTACGGGATCAGCCCCAGCATTTT. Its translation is CASSRVRDQPQHF.

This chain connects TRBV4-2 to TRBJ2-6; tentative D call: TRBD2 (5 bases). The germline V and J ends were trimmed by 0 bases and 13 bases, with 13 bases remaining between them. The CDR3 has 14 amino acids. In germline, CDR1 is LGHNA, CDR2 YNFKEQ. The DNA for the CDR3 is TGTGCCAGCAGCCAAGAGAGGGAGAGTGGGGTCCTGACTTTC. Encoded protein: CASSQERESGVLTF.

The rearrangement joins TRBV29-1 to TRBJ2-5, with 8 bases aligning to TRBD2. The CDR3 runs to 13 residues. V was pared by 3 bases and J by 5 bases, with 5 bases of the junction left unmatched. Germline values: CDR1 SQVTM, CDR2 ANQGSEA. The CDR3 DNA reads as TGCAGCGTTGATGGCGGGAGGTCCGAGACCCAGTACTTC. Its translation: CSVDGGRSETQYF. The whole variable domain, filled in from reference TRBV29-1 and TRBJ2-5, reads SAVISQKPSRDICQRGTSLTIQCQVDSQVTMMFWYRQQPGQSLTLIATANQGSEATYESGFVIDKFPISRPNLTFSTLTVSNMSPEDSSIYLCSVDGGRSETQYFGPGTRLLVL.